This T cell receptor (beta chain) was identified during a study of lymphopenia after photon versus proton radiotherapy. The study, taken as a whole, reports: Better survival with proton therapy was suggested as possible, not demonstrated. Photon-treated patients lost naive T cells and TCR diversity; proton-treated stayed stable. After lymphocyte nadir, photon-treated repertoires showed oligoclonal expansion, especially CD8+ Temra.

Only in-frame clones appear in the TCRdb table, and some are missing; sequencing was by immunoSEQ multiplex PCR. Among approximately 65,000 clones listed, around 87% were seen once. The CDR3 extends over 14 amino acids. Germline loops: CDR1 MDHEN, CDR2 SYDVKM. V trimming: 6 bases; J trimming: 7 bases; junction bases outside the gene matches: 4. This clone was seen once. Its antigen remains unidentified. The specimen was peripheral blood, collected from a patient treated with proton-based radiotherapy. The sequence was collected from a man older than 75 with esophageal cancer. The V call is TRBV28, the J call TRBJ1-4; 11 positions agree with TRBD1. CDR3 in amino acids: CASSGTGGTEKLFF. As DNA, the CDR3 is TGTGCCAGCAGCGGGACAGGGGGTACTGAAAAACTGTTTTTT.